The 20 T cell receptor beta chains listed next were all sequenced from one sample in a study of blood T cell repertoires in COVID-19 (dated by TCRdb to 2020 to 2021). The library was made by the immunoSEQ multiplex PCR assay. Entries here come from immuneACCESS through TCRdb and include only in-frame sequences with V and J called. Some clones fail to appear in such tables; in the studies checked, an unresolved V gene covers under half of the shortfall, and the cause of the remainder is unknown. Present in this sample are roughly 380,000 clones, approximately 89% of which were seen just once. The ten largest make up approximately 1.5% of the sample. The sequenced sample was peripheral blood. These receptors all stem from a woman aged 40 to 50 with COVID-19, enrolled during active disease.

V usage is TRBV6-2 or TRBV6-3 and J usage is TRBJ2-7, with D maybe TRBD2 (6 bases). The CDR3 length is 14 residues. Germline CDR1 MNHEY, CDR2 SVGEGT. Between the trimmed V and J ends, which lost 7 bases and 3 bases, there was a span of 16 bases. The DNA for the CDR3 is TGTGCCAGCACCCCTCAGATGGGGGGCTACGAGCAGTACTTC. Protein product: CASTPQMGGYEQYF.

The rearrangement links TRBV14 to TRBJ1-4; 9 nucleotides align to TRBD1. The CDR3 sequence is 15 residues long. V gave up 4 bases and J gave up 11 bases; unmatched junction bases: 11. Germline CDR1 SGHDN, CDR2 FVKESK. The CDR3 sequence: CASSPTGQGIGKLFF. CDR3 DNA: TGTGCCAGCAGCCCTACCGGACAGGGGATTGGGAAACTGTTTTTT. Full variable domain (missing parts from reference TRBV14 and TRBJ1-4): EAGVTQFPSHSVIEKGQTVTLRCDPISGHDNLYWYRRVMGKEIKFLLHFVKESKQDESGMPNNRFLAERTGGTYSTLKVQPAELEDSGVYFCASSPTGQGIGKLFFGSGTQLSVL.

V usage is TRBV10-3 and J usage is TRBJ1-2; the D is unclear. The V and J ends lost 0 bases and 0 bases respectively, with 8 bases between them. This CDR3 is built from 15 residues. Germline lookup yields CDR1 ENHRY and CDR2 SYGVKD. The CDR3 DNA sequence: TGTGCCATCAGTGAGTCGAGGCCAGCTAACTATGGCTACACCTTC. It encodes CAISESRPANYGYTF.

The chain uses TRBV28 and TRBJ1-4; 8 positions match TRBD1. The CDR3 sequence is 12 residues long. Germline V gene lookup returns CDR1 MDHEN and CDR2 SYDVKM. The trim removed 7 bases at V and 7 bases at J, leaving 2 bases unmatched. This CDR3 reads CASTTGGEKLFF. Written as DNA, the CDR3 is TGTGCCAGCACCACAGGGGGTGAAAAACTGTTTTTT.

This clone was seen more than once but under ten times. The chain is built from TRBV7-9 and TRBJ2-1, with 10 nucleotides matching TRBD1. V dropped 5 bases and J dropped 7; count of bases not matched to a gene: 8. Per germline, CDR1 SEHNR and CDR2 FQNEAQ (reference sequence). CDR3 length equals 15 residues. The CDR3 spells CASSPGQGVKNEQFF. The DNA of the CDR3 is TGTGCCAGCAGCCCAGGACAGGGGGTCAAAAATGAGCAGTTCTTC.

The rearrangement joins TRBV7-3 to TRBJ2-1; TRBD1 matches 10 bases. This CDR3 has 15 residues. Germline V gene sequence: CDR1 SGHTA, CDR2 FQGTGA. After removal of 6 bases from V and 5 bases from J, the junction contained 7 bases not matched to a gene. The CDR3 coding sequence is TGTGCCAGCAGTCCGGGACAGGGGCCAAACAATGAGCAGTTCTTC. Translating it yields CASSPGQGPNNEQFF.

This chain uses TRBV5-4 with TRBJ1-5; D is perhaps TRBD1 (5 bases). Deletions cut 0 bases from V and 6 bases from J, with 13 bases between. There are 15 residues in the CDR3. Germline CDR1 reads SGHNT; CDR2 reads YYREEE (reference sequence). The CDR3, as DNA: TGTGCCAGCAGCTTGGGGGGCAGGGAGGGTCAGCCCCAGCATTTT. Translating gives CASSLGGREGQPQHF.

The table lists this clone with a count of one. This sequence joins TRBV19 and TRBJ2-1; TRBD1 matches at 11 bases. V trimming: 5 bases; J trimming: 3 bases; junction bases outside the gene matches: 3. CDR3 length equals 15 residues. CDR1 is LNHDA, CDR2 SQIVND, per germline (reference sequence). For the CDR3, the DNA is TGTGCCAGTAGTGTTGGGACAGGGGGCTACAATGAGCAGTTCTTC. It is translated as CASSVGTGGYNEQFF.

The chain links TRBV5-1 to TRBJ1-5; 8 bases fit TRBD1. Germline-derived CDR1 and CDR2 are SGHRS and YFSETQ. The CDR3 loop spans 16 amino acids. The V gene end was trimmed by 4 bases and the J gene end by 0 bases; junction bases not matched to a gene: 6. In DNA form, the CDR3 reads TGCGCCAGCAGCCCGGGACAGGTTTTTAGCAATCAGCCCCAGCATTTT. The encoded protein is CASSPGQVFSNQPQHF.

This clone appeared a single time. This chain links TRBV27 with TRBJ1-1, with 7 bases fitting TRBD1. The V and J ends lost 5 bases and 5 bases, in that order; junction bases with no gene match: 23. This CDR3 is 19 amino acids long. Germline CDR1 reads MNHEY; CDR2 reads SMNVEV (reference sequence). The CDR3 DNA reads TGTGCCAGCAGTGAGGGACAGTGGGGGCGACTAATAGGGGGAACTGAAGCTTTCTTT. The encoded protein is CASSEGQWGRLIGGTEAFF.

Remarks on this clone: Sequence at one end of the junction differs from germline and may be a read error. This chain uses TRBV10-1 with TRBJ2-2; maybe TRBD2 (5 bases). Germline values: CDR1 WNHNN, CDR2 SYGVQD (reference sequence). This CDR3 has 14 amino acids. The CDR3 coding sequence is TGCGCCAGCGAGGCGGCTACTGAACACCGGGGAGCTGTTTTT. It translates to CASEAATEHRGAVF.

The chain recombines TRBV19 with TRBJ1-1; perhaps TRBD1 as D (6 bases). This CDR3 has 15 residues. Germline assignment: CDR1 LNHDA and CDR2 SQIVND (reference sequence). The V gene lost 3 bases and the J gene lost 3 bases, with 14 bases spanning the gap. The CDR3 spells CASSIRDTTYTEAFF. The CDR3 nucleotides are TGTGCCAGTAGTATCCGGGACACCACTTACACTGAAGCTTTCTTT.

This chain links TRBV3-1 (or the pseudogene TRBV3-2) with TRBJ1-5; maybe TRBD1 (6 bases). Germline V gene sequence: CDR1 LGHDT, CDR2 YNNKEL (reference sequence). The ends were cut back, 1 base at V and 9 bases at J, with 13 bases in the middle. This CDR3 has 14 amino acids. In DNA, the CDR3 is TGTGCCAGCAGCCAAGTAGGGGGGGAAACGCCCCAGCATTTT. This translates into CASSQVGGETPQHF.

The rearrangement links TRBV5-1 to TRBJ2-7, with 16 bases identical to TRBD2. V lost 5 bases and J lost 5; bases outside the gene matches: 7. Germline V CDR1 and CDR2: SGHRS, YFSETQ. The CDR3 length is 16 residues. This CDR3 is CASSSGLAGGPHEQYF. The DNA of the CDR3 is TGCGCCAGCAGTTCGGGACTAGCGGGAGGGCCCCACGAGCAGTACTTC.

This rearrangement joins TRBV28 to TRBJ1-4; a possible D gene is TRBD1 (5 bases). Trimming shortened V by 8 bases and J by 11 bases, and 12 bases separated the two germline ends. Germline V gene sequence: CDR1 MDHEN, CDR2 SYDVKM. CDR3 length: 11 amino acids. In nucleotides, the CDR3 is TGTGCCAGCGGGCAGGGTCAGAAACTGTTTTTT. It translates to CASGQGQKLFF.

The chain employs TRBV6-5 and TRBJ1-4; D gene unclear. The germline gives CDR1 MNHEY, CDR2 SVGAGI. V was trimmed by 2 bases and J by 6 bases, leaving 10 bases between them. The CDR3 is 14 residues long. This CDR3 is CASSYTVGYEKLFF. In nucleotides, the CDR3 is TGTGCCAGCAGTTACACAGTCGGATATGAAAAACTGTTTTTT.

The J gene is TRBJ1-1, the V gene TRBV18, with 7 bases fitting TRBD1. There are 14 residues in the CDR3. V gave up 1 base and J gave up 5 bases; unmatched junction bases: 4. Germline V lookup: CDR1 KGHSH, CDR2 LQKENI. The DNA for the CDR3 is TGTGCCAGCTCACCACAGGGGGCTGATACTGAAGCTTTCTTT. The encoded protein is CASSPQGADTEAFF.

The rearrangement uses TRBV27 and TRBJ2-3; D unresolved. The CDR3 is 15 residues long. CDR1 and CDR2 from the germline V gene are MNHEY and SMNVEV (reference sequence). V lost 2 bases, J lost 1 base, and 10 bases lay in between. The CDR3 spells CASSLGGKGTDTQYF. The CDR3 DNA is TGTGCCAGCAGTTTAGGCGGTAAAGGCACAGATACGCAGTATTTT.

This clone is a singleton in its sample. This rearrangement joins TRBV6-2 or TRBV6-3 to TRBJ1-6; D call uncertain. Trimming left V 3 bases short and J 11 bases short, with 14 bases between. The length of the CDR3 is 14 residues. Germline lookup yields CDR1 MNHEY and CDR2 SVGEGT. The CDR3 DNA follows: TGTGCCAGCAGTTATGACGGGAGCGGGGCACCCCTCCACTTT. Its protein product is CASSYDGSGAPLHF.

The genes are TRBV19 and TRBJ2-1; 8 bases are shared with TRBD2. The CDR3 has 13 residues. V shed 5 bases and J 8 bases; nucleotides not matched to a gene: 5. The germline V gene encodes CDR1 LNHDA and CDR2 SQIVND (reference sequence). Here the CDR3 reads CASSVAGRHEQFF. In DNA, the CDR3 is TGTGCCAGTAGTGTAGCGGGAAGGCATGAGCAGTTCTTC.